This T cell receptor (beta chain) appears in the sequencing data of a study of neurological immune-mediated disorders. Findings and caveats of the study: The greatest TCR clonal expansion appeared in HTLV-1-associated myelopathy and the smallest, falling below healthy controls, in multiple sclerosis.

MiXCR was run by TCRdb on the 5' RACE reads, yielding one entry per CDR3 protein. The sample contains 18,000 or so distinct CDR3 sequences, roughly 15% of which appear only once. J gave up 0 bases and V 0 bases, and 7 bases lay outside the gene matches. Germline CDR1 SGHRS, CDR2 YFSETQ. The CDR3 spans 19 residues. Many counts were recorded for this clonotype. Its specificity is not known. Input material: CD4+ T cells from blood. This rearrangement joins TRBV5-1 to TRBJ2-6, with 9 bases fitting TRBD1. The sequence came from a woman aged 55-75 years with HTLV-1-associated myelopathy (HAM/TSP). The CDR3 reads CASSLGGQGSFSGANVLTF. CDR3 sequence (DNA): TGCGCCAGCAGCTTGGGGGGACAGGGATCTTTCTCTGGGGCCAACGTCCTGACTTTC.